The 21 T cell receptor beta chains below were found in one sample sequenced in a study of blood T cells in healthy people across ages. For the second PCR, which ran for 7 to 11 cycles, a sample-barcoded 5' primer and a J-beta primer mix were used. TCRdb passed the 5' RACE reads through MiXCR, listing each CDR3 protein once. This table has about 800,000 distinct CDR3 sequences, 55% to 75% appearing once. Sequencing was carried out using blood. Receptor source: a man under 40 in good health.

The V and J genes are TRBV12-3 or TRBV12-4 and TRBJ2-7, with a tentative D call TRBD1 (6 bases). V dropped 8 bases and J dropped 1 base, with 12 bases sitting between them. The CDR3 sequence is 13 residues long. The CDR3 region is CASGSTGSYEQYF. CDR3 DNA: TGTGCCAGCGGTTCAACAGGGTCCTACGAGCAGTACTTC.

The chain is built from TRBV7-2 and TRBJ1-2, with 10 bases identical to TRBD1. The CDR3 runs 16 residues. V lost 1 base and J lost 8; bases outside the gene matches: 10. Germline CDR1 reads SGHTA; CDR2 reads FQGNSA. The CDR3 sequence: CASSLVGQGLGGGYTF. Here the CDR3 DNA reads TGTGCCAGCAGCTTAGTGGGACAGGGGCTCGGGGGCGGCTACACCTTC.

CDR3 sequence reads: CSVDRVGQETQYF. Here the CDR3 DNA reads TGCAGCGTTGATCGGGTAGGGCAAGAGACCCAGTACTTC. V and J are TRBV29-1 and TRBJ2-5, with unresolved D. CDR1 is SQVTM, CDR2 ANQGSEA, per germline. CDR3 length equals 13 residues. Trimming left V 3 bases short and J 2 bases short, with 10 bases between.

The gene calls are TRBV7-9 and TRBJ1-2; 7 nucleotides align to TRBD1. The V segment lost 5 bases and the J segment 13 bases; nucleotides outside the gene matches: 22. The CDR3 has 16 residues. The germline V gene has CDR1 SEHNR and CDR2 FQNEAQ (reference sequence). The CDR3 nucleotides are TGTGCCAGCAGCAACGGGACAGTCTACAATTACCTCGTACGCACCTTC. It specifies CASSNGTVYNYLVRTF.

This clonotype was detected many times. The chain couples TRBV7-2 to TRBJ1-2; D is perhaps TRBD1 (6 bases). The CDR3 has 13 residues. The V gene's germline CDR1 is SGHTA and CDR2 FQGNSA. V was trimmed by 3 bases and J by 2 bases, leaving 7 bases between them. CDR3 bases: TGTGCCAGCAGCTTGGACAGCAACTATGGCTACACCTTC. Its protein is CASSLDSNYGYTF.

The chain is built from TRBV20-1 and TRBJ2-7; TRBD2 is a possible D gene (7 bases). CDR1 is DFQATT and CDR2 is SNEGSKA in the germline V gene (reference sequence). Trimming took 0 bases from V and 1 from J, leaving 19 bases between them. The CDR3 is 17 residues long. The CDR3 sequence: CSARDPLRGAGSYEQYF. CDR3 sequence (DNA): TGCAGTGCTAGAGATCCGTTACGGGGGGCCGGGTCCTACGAGCAGTACTTC.

CDR3 loop: CASSRRGAEVDEQYF. In DNA form, the CDR3 reads TGTGCCAGCAGCCGAAGGGGAGCAGAAGTGGACGAGCAGTACTTC. The V gene is TRBV13, the J gene TRBJ2-5; D might be TRBD1 or TRBD2, each matching 5 bases. The J call may be wrong; the DNA end is better matched by TRBJ2-7. CDR1 and CDR2 (germline): PRHDT, FYEKMQ (reference sequence). The CDR3 is made up of 15 amino acids.

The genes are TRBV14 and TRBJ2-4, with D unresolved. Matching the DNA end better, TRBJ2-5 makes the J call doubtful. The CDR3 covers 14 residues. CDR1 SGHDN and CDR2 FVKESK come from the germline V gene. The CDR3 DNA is TGTGCCAGCAGTCTAGGACCGACGATGGAGACCCAGTACTTC. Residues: CASSLGPTMETQYF.

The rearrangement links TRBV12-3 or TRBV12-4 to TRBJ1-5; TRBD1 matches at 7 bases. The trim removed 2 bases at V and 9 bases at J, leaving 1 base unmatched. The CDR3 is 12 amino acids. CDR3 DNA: TGTGCCAGCAGTTTAAACAGGGGGCCCCAGCATTTT. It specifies CASSLNRGPQHF.

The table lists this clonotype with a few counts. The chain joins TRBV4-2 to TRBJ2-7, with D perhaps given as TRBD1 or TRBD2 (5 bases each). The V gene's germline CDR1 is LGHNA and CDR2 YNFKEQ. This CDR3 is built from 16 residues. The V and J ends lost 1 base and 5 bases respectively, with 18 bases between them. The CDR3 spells CASSQGVRGAMDEQYF. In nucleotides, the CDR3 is TGTGCCAGCAGCCAAGGGGTGAGGGGAGCCATGGACGAGCAGTACTTC.

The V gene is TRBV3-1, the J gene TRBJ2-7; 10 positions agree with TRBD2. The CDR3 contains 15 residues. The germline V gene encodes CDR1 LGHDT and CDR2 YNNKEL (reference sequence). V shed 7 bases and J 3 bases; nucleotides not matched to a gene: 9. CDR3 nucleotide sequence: TGTGCCAGCAAGAAAAGCGGGGGGGCCAGCTACGAGCAGTACTTC. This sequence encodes CASKKSGGASYEQYF.

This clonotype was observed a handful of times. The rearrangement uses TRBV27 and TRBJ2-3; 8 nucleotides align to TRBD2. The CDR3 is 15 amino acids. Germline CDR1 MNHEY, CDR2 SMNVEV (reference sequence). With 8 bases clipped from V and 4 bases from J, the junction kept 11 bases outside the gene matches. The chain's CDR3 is CASGDSGVGSDTQYF. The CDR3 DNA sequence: TGTGCCAGCGGGGATAGCGGGGTAGGGTCAGATACGCAGTATTTT.

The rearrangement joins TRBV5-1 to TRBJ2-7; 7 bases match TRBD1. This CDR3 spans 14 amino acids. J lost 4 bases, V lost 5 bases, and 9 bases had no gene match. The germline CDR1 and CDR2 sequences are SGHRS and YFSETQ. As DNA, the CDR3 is TGCGCCAGCAGGTTTGAGACAGGGAGTTACGAGCAGTACTTC. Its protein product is CASRFETGSYEQYF. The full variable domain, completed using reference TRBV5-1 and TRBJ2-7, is KAGVTQTPRYLIKTRGQQVTLSCSPISGHRSVSWYQQTPGQGLQFLFEYFSETQRNKGNFPGRFSGRQFSNSRSEMNVSTLELGDSALYLCASRFETGSYEQYFGPGTRLTVT.

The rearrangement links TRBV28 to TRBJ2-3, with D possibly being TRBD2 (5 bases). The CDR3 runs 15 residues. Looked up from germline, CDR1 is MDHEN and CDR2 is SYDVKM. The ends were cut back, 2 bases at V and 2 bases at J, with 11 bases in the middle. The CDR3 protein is CASSLGLTITDTQYF. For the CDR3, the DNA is TGTGCCAGCAGTTTAGGACTTACAATCACAGATACGCAGTATTTT.

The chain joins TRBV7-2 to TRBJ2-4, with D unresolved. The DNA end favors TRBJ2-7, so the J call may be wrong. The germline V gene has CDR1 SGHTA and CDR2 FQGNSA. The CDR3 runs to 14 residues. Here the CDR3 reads CASRRRSTFSEQYF. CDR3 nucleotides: TGTGCCAGCAGACGTAGATCGACGTTTAGCGAGCAGTACTTC.

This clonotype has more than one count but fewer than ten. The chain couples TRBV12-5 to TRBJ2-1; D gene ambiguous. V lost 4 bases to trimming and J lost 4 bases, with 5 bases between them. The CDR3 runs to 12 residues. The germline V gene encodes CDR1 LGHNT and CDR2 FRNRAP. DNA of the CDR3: TGTGCTAGTGGTTGGTTATACAATGAGCAGTTCTTC. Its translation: CASGWLYNEQFF.

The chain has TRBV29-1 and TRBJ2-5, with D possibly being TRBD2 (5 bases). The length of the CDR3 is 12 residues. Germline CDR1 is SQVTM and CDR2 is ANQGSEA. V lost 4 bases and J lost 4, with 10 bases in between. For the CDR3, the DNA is TGCAGCGTTGTGGGCGGGCGAGAGACCCAGTACTTC. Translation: CSVVGGRETQYF.

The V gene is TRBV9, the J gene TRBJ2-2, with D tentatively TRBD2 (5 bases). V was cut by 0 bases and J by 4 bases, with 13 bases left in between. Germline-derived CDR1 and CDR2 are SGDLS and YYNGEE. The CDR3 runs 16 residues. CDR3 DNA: TGTGCCAGCAGCGTAGATTCGCGACTACTCACCGGGGAGCTGTTTTTT. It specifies CASSVDSRLLTGELFF.

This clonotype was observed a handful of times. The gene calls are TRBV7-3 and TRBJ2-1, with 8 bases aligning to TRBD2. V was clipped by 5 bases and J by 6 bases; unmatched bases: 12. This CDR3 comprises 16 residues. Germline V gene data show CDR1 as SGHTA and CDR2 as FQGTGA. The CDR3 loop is CASSAERELGVNEQFF. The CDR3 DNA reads TGTGCCAGCAGCGCAGAGCGGGAGTTGGGGGTCAATGAGCAGTTCTTC.

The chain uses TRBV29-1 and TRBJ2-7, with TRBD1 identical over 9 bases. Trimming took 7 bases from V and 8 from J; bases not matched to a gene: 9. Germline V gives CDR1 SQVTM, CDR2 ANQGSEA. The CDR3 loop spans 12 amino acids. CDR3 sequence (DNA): TGCAGCGCCCAGGGACAGGGATACAAGCAGTACTTC. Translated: CSAQGQGYKQYF.

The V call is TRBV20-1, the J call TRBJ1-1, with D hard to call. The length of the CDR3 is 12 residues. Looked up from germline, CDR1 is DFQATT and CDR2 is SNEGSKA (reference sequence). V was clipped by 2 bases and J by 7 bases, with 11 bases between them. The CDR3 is CSARSSAGEAFF. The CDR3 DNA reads TGCAGTGCTAGATCGTCTGCGGGTGAAGCTTTCTTT.